This TCR beta chain was identified in a study of cytomegalovirus exposure and HLA in healthy donors. As for the study in general: HLA-typed donors contributed some 77 million unique TCRs, which were held in an early data release. Study-level findings and limits: Per a later analysis, HLA-associated TCR beta chains showed more clonal expansion than other, equally common TCR beta chains.

On this clone: Its cognate antigen is unknown.

PCR primers comprised 60 Vbeta and 13 Jbeta primers. The data were produced by immunoSEQ multiplex PCR, yet TCRdb's version contains in-frame clones alone and is incomplete. The data hold around 150,000 clones, with 60% to 80% observed a single time. Material for sequencing was PBMCs. The TCR originated in a man aged 25 to 40 in good health and CMV-seronegative.

The chain's CDR3 is CASSVQGSTEAFF. The CDR3 nucleotides read TGTGCCAGCAGCGTACAGGGAAGCACTGAAGCTTTCTTT. This rearrangement joins TRBV9 to TRBJ1-1; a possible D gene is TRBD1 (5 bases). V lost 1 base and J 4 bases, leaving 8 bases between the germline ends. Germline V gene sequence: CDR1 SGDLS, CDR2 YYNGEE. There are 13 residues in the CDR3.